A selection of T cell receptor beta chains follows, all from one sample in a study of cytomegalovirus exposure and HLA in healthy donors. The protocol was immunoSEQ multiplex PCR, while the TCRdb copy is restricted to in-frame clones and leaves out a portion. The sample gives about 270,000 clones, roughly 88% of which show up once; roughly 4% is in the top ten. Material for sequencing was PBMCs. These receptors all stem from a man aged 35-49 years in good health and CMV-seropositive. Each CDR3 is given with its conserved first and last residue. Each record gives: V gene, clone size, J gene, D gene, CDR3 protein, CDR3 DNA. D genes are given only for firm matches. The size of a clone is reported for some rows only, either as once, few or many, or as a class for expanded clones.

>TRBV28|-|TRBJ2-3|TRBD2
CASRPSGRVVTDTQYF
TGTGCCAGCAGACCAAGCGGGAGGGTGGTCACAGATACGCAGTATTTT
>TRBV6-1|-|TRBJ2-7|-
CASSDEGPQAGTYEQYF
TGTGCCAGCAGTGATGAGGGTCCCCAGGCAGGCACCTACGAGCAGTACTTC
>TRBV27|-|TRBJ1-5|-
CASSSSGGGYSNQPQHF
TGTGCCAGCAGTTCGAGCGGGGGTGGGTATAGCAATCAGCCCCAGCATTTT
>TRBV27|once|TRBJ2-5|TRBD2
CASKRRRESSWETQYF
TGTGCCAGTAAGCGGCGGCGGGAGTCCTCCTGGGAGACCCAGTACTTC
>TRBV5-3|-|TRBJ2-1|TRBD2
CARSLVLAGSYNEQFF
TGTGCCAGAAGCTTGGTTCTAGCGGGCTCCTACAATGAGCAGTTCTTC
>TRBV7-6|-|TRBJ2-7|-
CASSLLQGSLIEQYF
TGTGCCAGCAGCTTATTGCAGGGGAGCTTGATCGAGCAGTACTTC
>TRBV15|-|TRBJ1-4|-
CATSRVAGNEKLFF
TGTGCCACCAGCAGAGTCGCCGGGAATGAAAAACTGTTTTTT
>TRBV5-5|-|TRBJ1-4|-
CASSPPFGGGRNEKLFF
TGTGCCAGCAGCCCCCCCTTCGGGGGGGGCCGTAATGAAAAACTGTTTTTT
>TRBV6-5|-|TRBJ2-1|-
CASSAPPRDEQFF
TGTGCCAGCAGTGCCCCCCCCAGGGATGAGCAGTTCTTC
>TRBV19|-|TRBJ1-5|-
CASSIEATATNKHF
TGTGCCAGTAGTATAGAGGCGACAGCCACGAATAAGCATTTT
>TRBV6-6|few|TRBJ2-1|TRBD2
CASSRLAGGYNEQFF
TGTGCCAGCAGCCGACTAGCGGGAGGGTACAATGAGCAGTTCTTC
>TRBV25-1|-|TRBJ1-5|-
CASSDARSPQHF
TGTGCCAGCAGTGACGCCCGGTCGCCCCAGCATTTT
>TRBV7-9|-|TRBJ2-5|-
CASRRTVEETQYF
TGTGCCAGCAGGCGAACAGTGGAAGAGACCCAGTACTTC
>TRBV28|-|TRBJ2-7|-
CASSFYRANEQYF
TGTGCCAGCAGTTTTTACAGGGCCAACGAGCAGTACTTC
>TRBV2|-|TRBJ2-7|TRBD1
CASSEAVRTGRYEQYF
TGTGCCAGCAGTGAAGCGGTCCGGACAGGAAGGTACGAGCAGTACTTC
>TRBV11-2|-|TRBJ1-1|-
CASSLVSRLNTEAFF
TGTGCCAGCAGCTTAGTAAGCAGGTTGAACACTGAAGCTTTCTTT
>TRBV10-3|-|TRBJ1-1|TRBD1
CAISESPGQGADTEAFF
TGTGCCATCAGTGAGTCCCCTGGACAGGGGGCGGACACTGAAGCTTTCTTT
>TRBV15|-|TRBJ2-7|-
CATSRGQINTYEQYF
TGTGCCACCAGCAGAGGACAGATTAACACCTACGAGCAGTACTTC
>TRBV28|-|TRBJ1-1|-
CASSFWAVGARNTEAFF
TGTGCCAGCAGTTTCTGGGCAGTAGGGGCGAGGAACACTGAAGCTTTCTTT
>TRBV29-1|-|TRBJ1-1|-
CSVEGPGGDTEAFF
TGCAGCGTTGAAGGTCCCGGAGGCGACACTGAAGCTTTCTTT
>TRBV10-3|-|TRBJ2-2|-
CAIRSEVGEGELFF
TGTGCCATCAGAAGTGAGGTCGGGGAGGGGGAGCTGTTTTTT
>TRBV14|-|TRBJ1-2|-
CASSLRRQLLDYGYTF
TGTGCCAGCAGCCTACGCAGACAGCTTTTGGACTATGGCTACACCTTC
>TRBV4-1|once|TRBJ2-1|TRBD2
CASSQDAPLAGGPSNEQFF
TGCGCCAGCAGCCAAGATGCCCCACTAGCGGGAGGGCCTTCCAATGAGCAGTTCTTC
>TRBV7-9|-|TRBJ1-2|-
CASSTGRVYGYTF
TGTGCCAGCAGCACAGGGAGGGTCTATGGCTACACCTTC
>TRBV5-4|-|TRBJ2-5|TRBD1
CASSLIGTGAQETQYF
TGTGCCAGCAGCTTGATCGGGACAGGGGCACAAGAGACCCAGTACTTC
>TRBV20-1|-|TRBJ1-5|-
CSSGPQPQHF
TGCAGCTCAGGGCCTCAGCCCCAGCATTTT
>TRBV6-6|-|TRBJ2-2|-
CASSYSRVNTGELFF
TGTGCCAGCAGTTACTCCCGAGTGAACACCGGGGAGCTGTTTTTT